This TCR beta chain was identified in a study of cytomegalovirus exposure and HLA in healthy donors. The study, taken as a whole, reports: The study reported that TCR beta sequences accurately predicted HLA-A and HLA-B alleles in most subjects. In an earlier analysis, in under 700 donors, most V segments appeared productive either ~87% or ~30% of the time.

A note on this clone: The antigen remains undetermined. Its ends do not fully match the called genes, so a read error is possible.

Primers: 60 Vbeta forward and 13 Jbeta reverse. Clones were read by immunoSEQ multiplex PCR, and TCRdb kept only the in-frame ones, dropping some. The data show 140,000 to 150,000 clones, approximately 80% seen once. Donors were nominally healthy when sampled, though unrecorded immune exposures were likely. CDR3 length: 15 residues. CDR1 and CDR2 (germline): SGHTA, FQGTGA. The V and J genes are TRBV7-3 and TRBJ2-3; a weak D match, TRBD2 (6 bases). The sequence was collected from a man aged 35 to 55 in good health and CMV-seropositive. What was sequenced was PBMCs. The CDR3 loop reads CASSLRDSYTDTQYF. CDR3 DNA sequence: TGTGCCAGCAGTTTAAGGGACTCTTACACAGATACGCAGTATTTT.